This T cell receptor beta chain was profiled in a study of early T cells in non-severe SARS-CoV-2 infection. Across the study: With bulk RNA from unsorted whole blood as input, sequencing yielded unpaired chains.

V gave up 8 bases and J gave up 2 bases, with 8 bases separating them. There are 11 residues in the CDR3. Germline V CDR1 and CDR2: DFQATT, SNEGSKA (reference sequence). Individual cDNA molecules were tagged with unique molecular identifiers. TCRdb ran MiXCR on the 5' RACE reads and lists one entry per CDR3 protein. The sample shows some 75,000 distinct CDR3 sequences, roughly 15% of them seen only once. This clonotype was observed a few times. The genes are TRBV20-1 and TRBJ2-3; unclear D gene. The clonotype comes from an adult who was a healthcare worker with PCR-confirmed SARS-CoV-2 infection or an uninfected control (not recorded which). The sample taken for sequencing was whole blood. The CDR3 loop reads CSTWVTDTQYF. The CDR3 DNA reads as TGCAGTACTTGGGTCACAGATACGCAGTATTTT.